This TCR beta chain was captured in a study of T-cell memory formation after mild COVID-19 listed by TCRdb under 2021. Describing the broader study: TCR sequence clusters from the two donors were largely donor specific. T-cell clones expanding and contracting after mild COVID-19 in two donors were tracked by longitudinal TCRalpha and TCRbeta repertoire sequencing. Two young, previously healthy adult volunteers, one female and one male, were included in the cohort. Summary of the overall study and its limitations: Whether the second-wave clones peaking on day 37 were SARS-CoV-2 specific was not confirmed. Contracting CD4+ clones were located mainly in the CM and EM memory subsets, whereas CD8+ clones were found to be enriched in EMRA. Clones contracting from day 15 to 85 had balanced CD4/CD8 phenotypes, while a second wave expanding from day 15 to 37 was biased towards CD4+. Only a couple of mild cases were covered in the study, and larger cohorts including severe cases with pre-infection samples were considered necessary. Some responding clones were detected in pre-infection memory, which suggested that pre-existing cross-reactive memory T cells had joined the SARS-CoV-2 response.

PBMCs were isolated by Ficoll-Paque density gradient centrifugation. The CDR1 and CDR2 encoded by the germline V gene are MNHNS and SASEGT. Deletion took 3 bases off V and 7 bases off J, with a span of 7 bases between the germline ends. From the cysteine through the phenylalanine, the CDR3 covers 12 amino acids. Just the 36-base CDR3 DNA is kept, in frame starting at base 1. The listed sequencing device is Illumina NovaSeq 6000. cDNA libraries for TCRalpha and TCRbeta were prepared by 5'RACE using constant-segment primers, with sample barcodes and unique molecular identifiers added. Trizol reagent was used to extract RNA from every sample. The libraries were amplified in two PCR steps, and the second step added a second sample barcode and Illumina TruSeq adapters. Sequencing of libraries was performed on an Illumina NovaSeq with 2 x 150 bp paired-end reads. Under the source paper's analysis protocol: With migec v1.2.7, reads were demultiplexed and then collapsed into UMI-guided consensus sequences. Using mixcr v2.1.11, the UMI consensuses were aligned to TRA and TRB V and J templates and assembled into clonotypes. A clonotype was counted as expanded or contracted only if both edgeR and NoisET called the change significant, with noise models trained on biological replicates. For edgeR calls, the cutoffs were a false discovery rate-adjusted p below 0.01 and a log2 fold-change threshold of 1. As an exploratory analysis of dynamics, PCA with hierarchical clustering was applied to max-normalized trajectories of the 1000 most abundant clonotypes. Each responding clone was given a CD4 or CD8 phenotype based on the CD4+ and CD8+ repertoires, which had been sequenced separately. The raw public reads went through TCRdb reprocessing: fastp at Q25, MiXCR clone calling, in-frame beta chains kept. Under each unique CDR3 protein, matching rows form one entry showing the most common genes and DNA. These V and J calls rely on TCRdb rather than the paper's analysis. The sample yields more than 350,000 distinct CDR3 sequences; under 25% were counted once. The ten largest clones add up to 9.5% to 15% of the sample.

This clonotype was counted a few times. Its antigen is not yet known. One base away there is no much larger clone; base qualities are not given. The sample comprised PBMCs or a T cell subset sorted from them (not recorded which). The chain employs TRBV6-1 and TRBJ1-5; the D segment cannot be called with confidence. This TCR came from an adult woman who had mild COVID-19 (a few samples of this study predate the infection). The sample titles of this study are shuffled in the database, so cell type and time point are left out; the donor was told from shared clones. The CDR3 region has the sequence CASSDLLQPQHF. The bases read TGTGCCAGCAGTGATCTCTTGCAGCCCCAGCATTTT.